This TCR beta chain was recorded in a study of shared T cell receptors in the human thymus. V lost 8 bases and J lost 3, with 12 bases in between. CDR1 and CDR2 from the germline V gene are MDHEN and SYDVKM. There are 13 residues in the CDR3. Generated by immunoSEQ multiplex PCR, the TCRdb table keeps only in-frame clones and is missing some. The sample includes 500,000 to 850,000 clones, about 90% seen only once; the top ten take 0.0094%. The same specimen was also included in a second study, on human thymus T cells. That work adds: Donation came from healthy Finnish infants having corrective surgery for congenital heart defects. Resected material from corrective heart surgery provided the thymus tissue analysed. Thymic as well as blood repertoires seemed to favor certain V and J genes unevenly. Thymic TCR repertoires of unrelated people reportedly overlapped highly.

The V and J genes are TRBV28 and TRBJ2-3; D unresolved. The sequence came from a boy in the first two years of life with a congenital heart defect. Sequenced sample: thymocytes. The chain's CDR3 is CASARSSTDTQYF. The CDR3 DNA is TGTGCCAGCGCAAGGAGTTCAACAGATACGCAGTATTTT.